This T cell receptor beta chain was recorded in a study of Ad26.COV2.S vaccination and SARS-CoV-2 variants. About the research overall: Administration of Ad26.COV2.S was intramuscular, either once or twice 56 days apart.

Sample treatment: 15 to 20 received Ad26.COV2.S at low or high dose, single or two shots; roughly five received placebo; per-sample allocation not given. The investigators took samples on day 63 after the first vaccine or placebo injection. Vaccination used an Ad26 vector expressing Wuhan-strain SARS-CoV-2 spike. The repertoire was sequenced with immunoSEQ multiplex PCR; TCRdb's copy has only in-frame clones and lacks some. This sample has around 450,000 clones; about nine tenths occur once, and the top ten carry more than 9%. Trimming cost V 7 bases and J 4 bases, with 13 bases left between them. This CDR3 spans 13 amino acids. The germline V gene has CDR1 MDHEN and CDR2 SYDVKM.

This clonotype was sampled from a person between 18 and 60 years old who received the Ad26.COV2.S COVID-19 vaccine or a placebo. The chain is built from TRBV28 and TRBJ1-1; D possibly corresponds to TRBD1 (5 bases). Sequencing was performed on peripheral blood, taken in a trial of Ad26.COV2.S vaccine versus placebo. CDR3: CASNRVRGTEAFF. The DNA of the CDR3 is TGTGCCAGCAACAGAGTTAGGGGCACTGAAGCTTTCTTT.